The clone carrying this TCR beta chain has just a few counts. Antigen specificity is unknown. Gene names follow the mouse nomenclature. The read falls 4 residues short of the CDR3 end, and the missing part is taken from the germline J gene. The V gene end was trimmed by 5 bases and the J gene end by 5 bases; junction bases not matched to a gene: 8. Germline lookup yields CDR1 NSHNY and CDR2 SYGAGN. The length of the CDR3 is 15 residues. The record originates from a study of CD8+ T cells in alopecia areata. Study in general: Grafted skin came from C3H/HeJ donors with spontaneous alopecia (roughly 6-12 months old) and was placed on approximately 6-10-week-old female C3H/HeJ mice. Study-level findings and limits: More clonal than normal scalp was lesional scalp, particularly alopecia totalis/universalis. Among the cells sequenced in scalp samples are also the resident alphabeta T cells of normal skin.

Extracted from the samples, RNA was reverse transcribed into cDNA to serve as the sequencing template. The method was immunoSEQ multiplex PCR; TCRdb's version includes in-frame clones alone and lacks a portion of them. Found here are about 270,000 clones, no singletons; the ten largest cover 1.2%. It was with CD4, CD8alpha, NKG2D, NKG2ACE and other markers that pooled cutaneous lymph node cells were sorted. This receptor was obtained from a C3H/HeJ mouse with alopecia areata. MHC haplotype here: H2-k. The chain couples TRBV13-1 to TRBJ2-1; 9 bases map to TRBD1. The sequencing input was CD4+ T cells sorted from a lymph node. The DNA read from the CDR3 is TGTGCCAGCAGGCACACAGGGGGCGGGGATGCT. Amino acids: CASRHTGGGDA. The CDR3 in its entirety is CASRHTGGGDAEQFF.